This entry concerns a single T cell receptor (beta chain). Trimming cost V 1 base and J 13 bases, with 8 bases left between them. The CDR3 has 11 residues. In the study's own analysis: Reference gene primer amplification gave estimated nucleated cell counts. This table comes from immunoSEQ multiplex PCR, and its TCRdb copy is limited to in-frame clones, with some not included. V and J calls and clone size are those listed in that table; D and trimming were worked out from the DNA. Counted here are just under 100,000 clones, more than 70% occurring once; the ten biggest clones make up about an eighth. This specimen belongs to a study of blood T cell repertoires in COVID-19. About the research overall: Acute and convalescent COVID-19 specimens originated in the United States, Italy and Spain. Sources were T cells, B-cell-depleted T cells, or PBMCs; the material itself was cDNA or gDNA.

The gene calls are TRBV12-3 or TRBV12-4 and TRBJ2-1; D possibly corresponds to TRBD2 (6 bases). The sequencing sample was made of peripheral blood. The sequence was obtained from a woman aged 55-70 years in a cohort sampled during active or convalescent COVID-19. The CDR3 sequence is CASSLDGGQFF. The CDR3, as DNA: TGTGCCAGCAGTTTAGACGGGGGACAGTTCTTC.